The present T cell receptor beta chain was sequenced within a study of metastatic and nonmetastatic thyroid tumors. Whole-study context: A comparison of repertoires was made across blood and tumor or nodule tissue from malignant and benign thyroid patients. Study-wide points: Malignant thyroid tumors reportedly had TCR beta diversity that was significantly higher than in benign nodules, in blood and tumor.

As for this clone: The antigen remains unidentified.

Thyroid surgery was preceded by no treatment in any patient. Germline V gene sequence: CDR1 MNHNS, CDR2 SASEGT. CDR3 length: 15 residues. V shed 2 bases, J shed 8 bases, and the junction held 8 bases outside the gene matches. Original analysis: Researchers built a distant-metastasis classifier for papillary thyroid cancer that drew on CDR3 differences across clinicopathological groups. TCRdb called clones again from the PCR reads with MiXCR. TCRdb's processing, not the authors', yielded these V and J calls. The sample includes approximately 70,000 clones, roughly 18% of them seen just once. This chain connects TRBV6-1 to TRBJ2-7; TRBD2 matches 11 bases. The TCR sequence derives from a female donor with papillary thyroid cancer or a benign thyroid nodule (not recorded which). Some clones in this sample may be carry-over from other donors' samples. The sample consisted of blood. The CDR3 DNA sequence: TGTGCCAGCAGTGAAATCGGGATAGCGGGGGGGAAGCAGTACTTC. This translates into CASSEIGIAGGKQYF.